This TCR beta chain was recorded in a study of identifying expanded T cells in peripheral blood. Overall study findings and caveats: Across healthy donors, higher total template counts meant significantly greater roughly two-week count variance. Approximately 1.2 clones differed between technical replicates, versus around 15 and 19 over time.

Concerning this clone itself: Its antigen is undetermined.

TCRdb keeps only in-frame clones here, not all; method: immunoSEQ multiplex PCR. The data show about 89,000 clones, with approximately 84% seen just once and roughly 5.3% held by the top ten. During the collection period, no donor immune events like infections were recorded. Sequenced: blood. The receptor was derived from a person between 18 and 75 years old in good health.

The CDR3 nucleotides read TGTGCCAGCACCGGGACAGCCAAAGGCTATGGCTACACCTTC. It yields the protein CASTGTAKGYGYTF. V gene TRBV9 combines with J gene TRBJ1-2, with 7 bases lining up with TRBD1. The CDR3 is 14 residues long. Trimming cost V 6 bases and J 4 bases; bases outside gene matches: 9. Germline lookup yields CDR1 SGDLS and CDR2 YYNGEE.